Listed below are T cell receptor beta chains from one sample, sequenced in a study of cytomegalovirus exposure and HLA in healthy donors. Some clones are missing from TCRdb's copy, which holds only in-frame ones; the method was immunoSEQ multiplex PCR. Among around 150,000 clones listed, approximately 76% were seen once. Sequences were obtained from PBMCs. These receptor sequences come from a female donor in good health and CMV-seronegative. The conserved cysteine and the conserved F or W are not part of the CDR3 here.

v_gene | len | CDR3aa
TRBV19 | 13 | ASIIDGTGGIEQY
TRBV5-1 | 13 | ASSPGTGGFEKLF
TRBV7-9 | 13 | ASSLAQGLNEKLF
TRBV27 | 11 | ASSLAGFYGYT
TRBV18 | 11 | ASSGTGSYEQY
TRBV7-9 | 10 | ASSPDADEQF
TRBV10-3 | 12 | AISLTGMNTEAF
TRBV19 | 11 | ASSADRNQPQH
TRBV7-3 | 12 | ASSLGTATDTQY
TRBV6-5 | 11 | ASSYSSNYGYT
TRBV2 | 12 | ASSDSTYYNEQF
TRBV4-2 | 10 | ASSQEVGEQF
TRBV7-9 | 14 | ASSLAGAYSNQPQH
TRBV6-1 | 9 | ASSVSDTQY
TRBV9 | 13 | ASSVGPGSNQPQH
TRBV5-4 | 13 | ASSPRDTGKNEQY
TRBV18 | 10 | ASSLAEETQY
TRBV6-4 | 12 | ASSEMPSSYEQY